The 32 T cell receptor beta chains presented below share a single source sample, sequenced in a study of T cell responses to AZD1222 COVID-19 vaccine (dated by TCRdb to the early 2020s). The library was prepared using the immunoSEQ multiplex PCR assay. The source is immuneACCESS, and TCRdb retained only in-frame sequences with V and J called. Part of the clones is not carried over; for the studies checked, unresolved V genes explain less than half of this, and the remainder is unexplained. This sample holds tens of thousands of clones; about 90% were observed only once. The ten largest clones capture roughly 5.2% of the sample. Sample time point, as interpreted from the label and publication: baseline before first vaccination. Source: peripheral blood, taken on day 0 of AZD1222 vaccination. The receptors originated from an adult in good health.

The chain recombines TRBV21-1 with TRBJ2-7; the table's TRBD2 call for D was not verified on the DNA. TRBV21-1 is an annotated pseudogene. This CDR3 region has 14 residues. CDR3 bases: TGTGCCAGCAGCAAAGATGGGGGGGCCTACGAGCAGTACTTC. Protein: CASSKDGGAYEQYF.

This rearrangement joins TRBV2 to TRBJ1-1, with a weak D call TRBD1 (6 bases). Germline-derived CDR1 and CDR2 are SNHLY and FYNNEI. There are 14 residues in the CDR3. V dropped 2 bases and J dropped 9 bases, with 16 bases sitting between them. CDR3 bases: TGTGCCAGCAGTGAAAGAGAGGTCAGGGGACAAGCTTTCTTT. Translation gives CASSEREVRGQAFF.

This chain uses TRBV6-5 with TRBJ1-1; D remains ambiguous. CDR1 is MNHEY, CDR2 SVGAGI, per germline. V was trimmed by 7 bases and J by 4 bases, leaving 7 bases between them. The CDR3 extends over 11 amino acids. The CDR3 DNA is TGTGCCAGCACGGCGTTCACTGAAGCTTTCTTT. The encoded protein is CASTAFTEAFF.

The chain employs TRBV7-9 and TRBJ1-1; D not resolved. Germline CDR1 and CDR2: SEHNR and FQNEAQ (reference sequence). This CDR3 is 15 amino acids long. Trimming took 3 bases from V and 1 from J, leaving 12 bases between them. DNA of the CDR3: TGTGCCAGCAGCTTTCGAAACACTGAGAACACTGAAGCTTTCTTT. Protein sequence: CASSFRNTENTEAFF.

The chain uses TRBV7-2 and TRBJ2-2; TRBD1 might be the D (6 bases). The germline V and J ends were trimmed by 4 bases and 6 bases, with 9 bases remaining between them. The CDR3 is made up of 13 amino acids. Germline V gene lookup returns CDR1 SGHTA and CDR2 FQGNSA. The CDR3 DNA follows: TGTGCCAGCAGCTCACAGGGTGCCGGGGAGCTGTTTTTT. This gives the protein CASSSQGAGELFF.

V gene TRBV4-1 combines with J gene TRBJ2-1; 10 bases map to TRBD2. The germline V gene has CDR1 MGHRA and CDR2 YSYEKL. V was pared by 8 bases and J by 0 bases, with 4 bases of the junction left unmatched. CDR3 length: 15 amino acids. CDR3 DNA sequence: TGCGCCAGCGGACTAGCGGTGAGCTCCTACAATGAGCAGTTCTTC. Translated: CASGLAVSSYNEQFF.

The chain joins TRBV9 to TRBJ1-1; TRBD1 agrees at 8 bases. The CDR3 covers 15 residues. Looked up from germline, CDR1 is SGDLS and CDR2 is YYNGEE. With V trimmed by 3 bases and J by 0 bases, 4 bases remained unmatched. CDR3 loop: CASSAGQGLNTEAFF. The CDR3 DNA reads TGTGCCAGCAGCGCCGGACAGGGACTGAACACTGAAGCTTTCTTT. Supplemented by reference TRBV9 and TRBJ1-1, the full variable domain reads DSGVTQTPKHLITATGQRVTLRCSPRSGDLSVYWYQQSLDQGLQFLIQYYNGEERAKGNILERFSAQQFPDLHSELNLSSLELGDSALYFCASSAGQGLNTEAFFGQGTRLTVV.

This clone was recorded once. The rearrangement uses TRBV7-9 and TRBJ1-2, with TRBD1 matching 7 bases. The germline CDR1 and CDR2 sequences are SEHNR and FQNEAQ (reference sequence). The J segment lost 0 bases and the V segment lost 8 bases, leaving 6 bases of the junction unmatched. There are 14 residues in the CDR3. The CDR3 loop reads CASRSGTANYGYTF. CDR3 coding DNA: TGTGCCAGCCGGTCCGGGACAGCTAACTATGGCTACACCTTC.

This sequence joins TRBV28 and TRBJ2-7; D call uncertain. Germline lookup yields CDR1 MDHEN and CDR2 SYDVKM. The CDR3 spans 12 residues. The V end was cut by 4 bases, the J end by 6 bases, with 10 bases between. The CDR3: CASSWGSGEQYF. DNA for the CDR3: TGTGCCAGCAGTTGGGGAAGTGGCGAGCAGTACTTC.

In this sample, this clone turned up once. The rearrangement uses TRBV11-2 and TRBJ2-2, with D perhaps matching TRBD2 (6 bases). The CDR3 length is 16 residues. V gave up 2 bases and J gave up 2 bases, with 12 bases separating them. Germline CDR1 is SGHAT and CDR2 is FQNNGV. CDR3 sequence: CASSLTRDLNTGELFF. CDR3 nucleotides: TGTGCCAGCAGCTTAACAAGGGACTTAAACACCGGGGAGCTGTTTTTT.

The chain is built from TRBV5-4 and TRBJ2-5; 7 bases match TRBD2. The germline V gene encodes CDR1 SGHNT and CDR2 YYREEE (reference sequence). The trim removed 2 bases at V and 9 bases at J, leaving 7 bases unmatched. CDR3 length: 13 amino acids. The CDR3 spells CASSFIGGGAQYF. The CDR3 DNA reads as TGTGCCAGCAGCTTTATTGGTGGGGGGGCCCAGTACTTC.

The gene calls are TRBV2 and TRBJ2-1; D is unresolved. With 2 bases removed from V and 11 bases from J, the gap between germline ends came to 7 bases. The CDR3 spans 11 residues. Germline loops: CDR1 SNHLY, CDR2 FYNNEI. The CDR3: CASSELGQQFF. As DNA, the CDR3 is TGTGCCAGCAGTGAACTAGGCCAGCAGTTCTTC.

V usage is TRBV9 and J usage is TRBJ1-6; D not certain. The CDR3 covers 12 residues. Germline V gives CDR1 SGDLS, CDR2 YYNGEE. Trimming took 5 bases from V and 7 from J, leaving 7 bases between them. The CDR3 loop reads CASSPGNSPLHF. In nucleotides, the CDR3 is TGTGCCAGCAGTCCTGGGAATTCACCCCTCCACTTT. Full variable domain (remainder filled in from reference TRBV9 and TRBJ1-6): DSGVTQTPKHLITATGQRVTLRCSPRSGDLSVYWYQQSLDQGLQFLIQYYNGEERAKGNILERFSAQQFPDLHSELNLSSLELGDSALYFCASSPGNSPLHFGNGTRLTVT.

The chain is built from TRBV5-1 and TRBJ1-3; D is perhaps TRBD1 (6 bases). This CDR3 is 13 amino acids long. Germline CDR1 SGHRS, CDR2 YFSETQ. V was clipped by 4 bases and J by 9 bases, with 14 bases between them. The CDR3: CASSQQGVGTIYF. CDR3 in DNA: TGCGCCAGCAGCCAACAGGGAGTTGGCACCATATATTTT.

This rearrangement joins TRBV28 to TRBJ1-1; maybe TRBD1 (5 bases). CDR1 is MDHEN and CDR2 is SYDVKM in the germline V gene. V shed 3 bases and J shed 3 bases, with 17 bases lying between them. This CDR3 is built from 16 residues. CDR3 sequence: CASSFEGGRAYTEAFF. CDR3 bases: TGTGCCAGCAGTTTCGAGGGTGGCAGGGCGTACACTGAAGCTTTCTTT.

The CDR3 spells CASRGDSYNQPQHF. The CDR3 nucleotides are TGTGCCAGCAGAGGTGACAGCTACAATCAGCCCCAGCATTTT. This chain connects TRBV27 to TRBJ1-5, with a possible D match to TRBD1 (5 bases). CDR1 MNHEY and CDR2 SMNVEV come from the germline V gene (reference sequence). The V gene lost 6 bases and the J gene lost 3 bases, with 12 bases spanning the gap. This CDR3 is 14 amino acids long.

This clone has only one observation. This sequence joins TRBV5-1 and TRBJ2-1; TRBD2 aligns across 7 bases. CDR3 length: 16 residues. Trimming removed 0 bases from V and 0 bases from J; junction bases left unmatched: 3. The germline V gene encodes CDR1 SGHRS and CDR2 YFSETQ. CDR3 DNA: TGCGCCAGCAGCTTGGTGCGCGGGAGCTCCTACAATGAGCAGTTCTTC. This codes for CASSLVRGSSYNEQFF.

This clone was seen a few times. The V gene is TRBV7-2, the J gene TRBJ2-7; D is uncertain. This CDR3 has 15 residues. Trimming took off 5 bases at V and 3 bases at J, with 17 bases between the two ends. CDR1 SGHTA and CDR2 FQGNSA come from the germline V gene. The CDR3, as DNA: TGTGCCAGCAGCCAACCAGACCGCCCATACTACGAGCAGTACTTC. Its protein is CASSQPDRPYYEQYF.

This rearrangement joins TRBV24-1 to TRBJ2-3, with a tentative D call TRBD1 (6 bases). CDR3 length: 15 residues. CDR1 KGHDR and CDR2 SFDVKD come from the germline V gene. Trimming cost V 2 bases and J 4 bases, with 12 bases left between them. In nucleotides, the CDR3 is TGTGCCACCAGTGATTCCAGGGGTTCGGCAGATACGCAGTATTTT. Encoded protein: CATSDSRGSADTQYF.

The V and J genes are TRBV3-1 (or the pseudogene TRBV3-2) and TRBJ1-1; the D gene is possibly TRBD1 (5 bases). Germline assignment: CDR1 LGHDT and CDR2 YNNKEL (reference sequence). The length of the CDR3 is 17 residues. The V and J ends lost 3 bases and 1 base respectively, with 18 bases between them. This CDR3 reads CASSHLGYGAGNTEAFF. CDR3 DNA sequence: TGTGCCAGCAGCCATCTCGGGTACGGGGCCGGGAACACTGAAGCTTTCTTT.

The rearrangement joins TRBV2 to TRBJ2-1, with 14 nucleotides matching TRBD2. The CDR3 sequence is 15 residues long. V dropped 9 bases and J dropped 5; count of bases not matched to a gene: 6. Germline V lookup: CDR1 SNHLY, CDR2 FYNNEI. CDR3 sequence reads: CARSGLAGGNNEQFF. The CDR3 DNA follows: TGTGCCAGATCCGGACTAGCGGGAGGCAACAATGAGCAGTTCTTC. Complete variable domain (other parts from reference TRBV2 and TRBJ2-1): EPEVTQTPSHQVTQMGQEVILRCVPISNHLYFYWYRQILGQKVEFLVSFYNNEISEKSEIFDDQFSVERPDGSNFTLKIRSTKLEDSAMYFCARSGLAGGNNEQFFGPGTRLTVL.

This sequence joins TRBV9 and TRBJ2-6; 9 bases line up with TRBD1. The CDR3 is 17 amino acids. The ends lost 4 bases at V and 0 bases at J; junction bases unmatched: 5. Germline V gene lookup returns CDR1 SGDLS and CDR2 YYNGEE. DNA of the CDR3: TGTGCCAGCAGCCCGCCGGGACAGGGCTCTGGGGCCAACGTCCTGACTTTC. It encodes CASSPPGQGSGANVLTF.

This clone was seen just once. The V and J genes are TRBV27 and TRBJ2-1; D could derive from TRBD1 or TRBD2 (6 bases each). Germline CDR1 and CDR2: MNHEY and SMNVEV (reference sequence). V lost 8 bases and J 4 bases, leaving 9 bases between the germline ends. This CDR3 comprises 12 residues. CDR3 in amino acids: CASGGPYNEQFF. In DNA form, the CDR3 reads TGTGCCAGCGGGGGGCCATACAATGAGCAGTTCTTC.

The chain combines TRBV6-5 with TRBJ2-7, with D possibly being TRBD1 (5 bases). V lost 6 bases, J lost 3 bases, and 18 bases lay in between. Germline V gene lookup returns CDR1 MNHEY and CDR2 SVGAGI. This CDR3 is 15 amino acids long. CDR3 sequence: CASSPLAGHVYEQYF. The CDR3 nucleotides read TGTGCCAGCAGCCCCTTGGCAGGACACGTCTACGAGCAGTACTTC.

CDR3 nucleotides: TGTGCCAGCAGTTGGCTGTCCACAGATACGCAGTATTTT. Residues: CASSWLSTDTQYF. The rearrangement joins TRBV12-3 or TRBV12-4 to TRBJ2-3; no firm D call. V lost 4 bases, J lost 2 bases, and 7 bases lay in between. The CDR3 has 13 amino acids.

This chain links TRBV11-2 with TRBJ2-2; 7 nucleotides align to TRBD1. V lost 5 bases, J lost 0 bases, and 3 bases stayed unmatched. The V gene's germline CDR1 is SGHAT and CDR2 FQNNGV. The CDR3 runs 15 residues. The CDR3 here is CASSHGTANTGELFF. Written as DNA, the CDR3 is TGTGCCAGCAGCCACGGGACAGCGAACACCGGGGAGCTGTTTTTT.

This chain connects TRBV11-2 to TRBJ2-3; D not certain. Germline V gives CDR1 SGHAT, CDR2 FQNNGV. The CDR3 covers 14 residues. V lost 0 bases to trimming and J lost 0 bases, with 4 bases between them. CDR3 sequence: CASSLEPSTDTQYF. The CDR3 DNA reads as TGTGCCAGCAGCTTAGAACCCAGCACAGATACGCAGTATTTT.

The chain recombines TRBV3-1 (or the pseudogene TRBV3-2) with TRBJ1-3, with D maybe TRBD1 (5 bases). Germline V gene lookup returns CDR1 LGHDT and CDR2 YNNKEL (reference sequence). The CDR3 loop spans 15 amino acids. Trimming took off 3 bases at V and 0 bases at J, with 9 bases between the two ends. The CDR3: CASSHHRSSGNTIYF. The CDR3 DNA reads TGTGCCAGCAGCCATCACAGGAGCTCTGGAAACACCATATATTTT.

V and J are TRBV6-5 and TRBJ1-2; 9 bases map to TRBD1. The ends lost 4 bases at V and 1 base at J; junction bases unmatched: 7. The CDR3 length is 16 residues. Germline loops: CDR1 MNHEY, CDR2 SVGAGI. The CDR3 reads CASSSLRTGVNYGYTF. CDR3 nucleotides: TGTGCCAGCAGTTCCCTTAGGACAGGGGTTAACTATGGCTACACCTTC.

For this clone: One end of the junction varies from germline; a read error may be responsible. The rearrangement uses TRBV7-7 and TRBJ2-7, with 13 positions matching TRBD2. CDR3 length: 15 residues. The germline V gene has CDR1 SSHAT and CDR2 FNYEAQ (reference sequence). This CDR3 is CASSPGTSGKDEQYF. Written as DNA, the CDR3 is TGTGCTAGCAGCCCCGGGACTAGCGGGAAAGACGAGCAGTACTTC.

The rearrangement uses TRBV19 and TRBJ1-5; D ambiguous. The CDR3 length is 14 residues. V dropped 5 bases and J dropped 2 bases, with 10 bases sitting between them. The V gene's germline CDR1 is LNHDA and CDR2 SQIVND (reference sequence). Here the CDR3 DNA reads TGTGCCAGTAGTGGGGAAAGTGGCAATCAGCCCCAGCATTTT. Amino acids: CASSGESGNQPQHF.

In this sample, this clone is medium-sized (0.01 to 0.1%). This sequence joins TRBV7-9 and TRBJ1-5; D unclear. This CDR3 is 13 amino acids long. With 5 bases removed from V and 11 bases from J, the gap between germline ends came to 16 bases. In germline, CDR1 is SEHNR, CDR2 FQNEAQ (reference sequence). The CDR3 nucleotides are TGTGCCAGCAGCCCAGGCCCACGGGAGGCCCAGCATTTT. Protein sequence: CASSPGPREAQHF. The variable domain in full, with the rest retrieved from reference TRBV7-9 and TRBJ1-5, is DTGVSQNPRHKITKRGQNVTFRCDPISEHNRLYWYRQTLGQGPEFLTYFQNEAQLEKSRLLSDRFSAERPKGSFSTLEIQRTEQGDSAMYLCASSPGPREAQHFGDGTRLSIL.